Below, one TCR beta chain is given with its context. PCR primers comprised 60 Vbeta and 13 Jbeta primers. Assay used: immunoSEQ multiplex PCR; TCRdb lists only in-frame clones, some missing. There are some 160,000 clones in the sample; around three quarters occur only once, and under 2% lies in the top ten. The sample originates from a study of cytomegalovirus exposure and HLA in healthy donors. V lost 6 bases to trimming and J lost 1 base, with 9 bases between them. The CDR3 is 13 amino acids. Germline lookup yields CDR1 SGHNT and CDR2 YENEEA. The chain joins TRBV11-3 to TRBJ1-1, with D maybe TRBD1 (5 bases). The receptor's source is a man between 40 and 49 years old in good health and CMV-seronegative. Sequencing used PBMCs. CDR3 in amino acids: CASRFDRNTEAFF. The CDR3 bases are TGTGCCAGCAGATTCGACAGGAACACTGAAGCTTTCTTT.